This entry lists 14 T cell receptor beta chains sequenced from one sample in a study of T cell repertoires in cytomegalovirus infection. TCRdb re-called the reads through MiXCR, storing one row per CDR3 protein. In the table there are over 200,000 distinct CDR3 sequences, roughly 15% of which are singletons. Sequencing used PBMCs. All receptors derive from a human donor in good health (CMV status not recorded). Some clones in this sample may be carry-over from other donors' samples.

This clonotype has at least ten counts. The V call is TRBV4-2, the J call TRBJ2-7; 15 bases map to TRBD2. After removal of 4 bases from V and 4 bases from J, the junction contained 5 bases not matched to a gene. The CDR3 is 16 amino acids. Germline CDR1 reads LGHNA; CDR2 reads YNFKEQ. In DNA, the CDR3 is TGTGCCAGCAGCCGGGAGGGACTAGCGGGAGGATACGAGCAGTACTTC. Amino acid sequence: CASSREGLAGGYEQYF.

J is TRBJ2-3 and V is TRBV29-1, with D perhaps TRBD2 (5 bases). From germline, CDR1 is SQVTM and CDR2 ANQGSEA. The length of the CDR3 is 14 residues. V gave up 8 bases and J gave up 3 bases, with 18 bases separating them. CDR3: CSFTVALGTDTQYF. For the CDR3, the DNA is TGCAGCTTTACGGTAGCGCTGGGAACAGATACGCAGTATTTT.

This clonotype was seen a few times. This chain joins TRBV7-3 and TRBJ1-6; D is possibly TRBD1 (5 bases). This CDR3 comprises 11 residues. V was pared by 11 bases and J by 9 bases, with 11 bases between. The germline V gene encodes CDR1 SGHTA and CDR2 FQGTGA. CDR3 protein: CAALGVSPLHF. The CDR3 DNA follows: TGTGCCGCCTTGGGGGTTTCACCCCTCCACTTT.

Details on this clonotype: This may be a read error: a much more frequent sequence differs by one nucleotide. CDR3 amino acids: CANSLASGTQVTYEQYF. The CDR3 region has the DNA TGTGCCAACAGCTTGGCCTCTGGGACACAGGTAACCTACGAGCAGTACTTC. The V and J genes are TRBV5-6 and TRBJ2-7; a weak D match, TRBD1 (6 bases). Germline assignment: CDR1 SGHDT and CDR2 YYEEEE. The CDR3 is 17 residues long.

This clonotype occurred many times. V is TRBV12-3 or TRBV12-4 and J is TRBJ2-5, with D perhaps TRBD1 (7 bases). The V end was cut by 5 bases, the J end by 4 bases, with 14 bases between. This CDR3 contains 14 residues. The DNA for the CDR3 is TGTGCCAGCAGTGCCTCAGGGGGAGGAGAGACCCAGTACTTC. Residues: CASSASGGGETQYF.

This clonotype was picked up a small number of times. The chain combines TRBV20-1 with TRBJ2-1, with D perhaps matching TRBD1 (5 bases). Germline CDR1 and CDR2: DFQATT and SNEGSKA (reference sequence). This CDR3 contains 13 residues. V was shortened by 6 bases and J by 4 bases, with 13 bases between the two germline ends. CDR3 in amino acids: CSAPGPVYNEQFF. The CDR3 nucleotides read TGCAGTGCCCCAGGGCCGGTATACAATGAGCAGTTCTTC.

This clonotype has just a few counts. The CDR3 DNA follows: TGTGCCATCAGTGGGACAGGGTTTGTCGAGACCCAGTACTTC. It specifies CAISGTGFVETQYF. The rearrangement uses TRBV10-3 and TRBJ2-5; 8 bases are a match to TRBD1. This CDR3 contains 14 residues. Trimming cost V 4 bases and J 5 bases; bases outside gene matches: 6. CDR1 ENHRY and CDR2 SYGVKD come from the germline V gene.

This clonotype appeared many times. The rearrangement joins TRBV7-6 to TRBJ2-1, with D perhaps matching TRBD1 or TRBD2 (5 bases each). Per the germline V gene, CDR1 is SGHVS and CDR2 is FNYEAQ. V gave up 5 bases and J gave up 4 bases, with 18 bases separating them. The length of the CDR3 is 16 residues. The CDR3 DNA follows: TGTGCCAGCAGCCACCGCGGGCCAGGGCAGTACAATGAGCAGTTCTTC. It is translated as CASSHRGPGQYNEQFF.

This clonotype was observed a single time. V is TRBV10-3 and J is TRBJ2-2; TRBD2 matches 13 bases. The CDR3 length is 17 residues. The V gene's germline CDR1 is ENHRY and CDR2 SYGVKD. J was trimmed by 4 bases and V by 6 bases; bases with no gene match: 8. The CDR3 sequence: CAISPLAGGPGTGELFF. The CDR3 coding sequence is TGTGCCATCAGCCCACTAGCGGGGGGGCCGGGCACCGGGGAGCTGTTTTTT.

At least ten counts were recorded for this clonotype. The chain has TRBV7-9 and TRBJ2-1, with TRBD2 as a possible D gene (6 bases). The CDR3 is 15 amino acids. V lost 7 bases to trimming and J lost 8 bases, with 21 bases between them. In germline, CDR1 is SEHNR, CDR2 FQNEAQ (reference sequence). The CDR3 region is CASTLSRGPGDEQFF. CDR3 DNA sequence: TGTGCCAGCACCCTATCGAGAGGGCCGGGGGATGAGCAGTTCTTC.

The V call is TRBV20-1, the J call TRBJ2-7, with D maybe TRBD2 (6 bases). From germline, CDR1 is DFQATT and CDR2 SNEGSKA (reference sequence). This CDR3 comprises 15 residues. V was trimmed by 2 bases and J by 2 bases, leaving 16 bases between them. The CDR3, as DNA: TGCAGTGCTAGACTCGCGACTAGGAGCCCCTACGAGCAGTACTTC. This encodes CSARLATRSPYEQYF.

This clonotype has more than one count but fewer than ten. This chain uses TRBV7-2 with TRBJ1-6; unclear D gene. The V gene lost 2 bases and the J gene lost 4 bases, with 6 bases spanning the gap. CDR1 is SGHTA and CDR2 is FQGNSA in the germline V gene. The CDR3 extends over 14 amino acids. In nucleotides, the CDR3 is TGTGCCAGCAGCTTAATAGGGTATAATTCACCCCTCCACTTT. Translating gives CASSLIGYNSPLHF.

The chain links TRBV5-1 to TRBJ1-2; D not certain. Germline assignment: CDR1 SGHRS and CDR2 YFSETQ. Trimming left V 1 base short and J 6 bases short, with 7 bases between. This CDR3 contains 12 residues. CDR3 sequence (DNA): TGCGCCAGCAGCTTGCGGAGTGATGGCTACACCTTC. Translated, it gives CASSLRSDGYTF.

The J gene is TRBJ1-2, the V gene TRBV29-1; D ambiguous. This CDR3 comprises 11 residues. CDR1 is SQVTM, CDR2 ANQGSEA, per germline. V lost 1 base, J lost 7 bases, and 7 bases lay in between. CDR3 residues: CSVEADVGYTF. The CDR3 nucleotides read TGCAGCGTTGAAGCCGACGTTGGCTACACCTTC.